This T cell receptor (beta chain) was obtained from a study of T-cell memory formation after mild COVID-19. V gave up 7 bases and J gave up 7 bases; unmatched junction bases: 3. The CDR3 is made up of 13 amino acids. The germline gives CDR1 MNHEY, CDR2 SVGEGT. There are many counts of this clonotype. Its antigen remains unknown. The study's findings and limits: CD4/CD8 balance held among clones contracting day 15 to 85, and later expanders leaned CD4+. Some SARS-CoV-2-responding clones were already detected in memory before infection.

TCRdb recomputed calls from the 5' RACE reads with MiXCR, one row per CDR3 protein. This sample has more than 200,000 distinct CDR3 sequences, with around 17% found just once. The V gene is TRBV6-2 or TRBV6-3, the J gene TRBJ1-6; TRBD1 aligns across 8 bases. This clonotype was sampled from a man between 18 and 35 years old who had mild COVID-19 (a few samples of this study predate the infection). Cell type and time point are not known. The material sequenced was PBMCs or a T cell subset sorted from them (not recorded which). CDR3 sequence reads: CASTRQGNSPLHF. For the CDR3, the DNA is TGTGCCAGCACCCGACAGGGGAATTCACCCCTCCACTTT.